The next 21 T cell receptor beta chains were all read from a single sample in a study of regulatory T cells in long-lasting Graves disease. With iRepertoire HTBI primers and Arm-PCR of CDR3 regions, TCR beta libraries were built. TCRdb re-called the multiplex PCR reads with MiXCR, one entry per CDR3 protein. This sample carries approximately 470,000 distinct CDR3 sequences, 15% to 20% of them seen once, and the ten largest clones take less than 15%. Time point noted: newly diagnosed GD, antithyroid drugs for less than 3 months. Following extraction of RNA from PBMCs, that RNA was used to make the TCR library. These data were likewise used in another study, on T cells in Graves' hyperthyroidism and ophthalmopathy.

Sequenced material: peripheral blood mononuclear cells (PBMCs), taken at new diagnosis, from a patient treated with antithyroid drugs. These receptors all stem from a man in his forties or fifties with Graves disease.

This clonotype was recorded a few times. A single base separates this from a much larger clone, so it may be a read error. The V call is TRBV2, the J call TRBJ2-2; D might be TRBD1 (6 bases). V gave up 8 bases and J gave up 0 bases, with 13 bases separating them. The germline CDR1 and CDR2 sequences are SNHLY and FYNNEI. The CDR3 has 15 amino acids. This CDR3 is CASLETGANTGELFF. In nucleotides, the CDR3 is TGTGCCAGCCTGGAGACAGGAGCGAACACCGGGGAGCTGTTTTTT.

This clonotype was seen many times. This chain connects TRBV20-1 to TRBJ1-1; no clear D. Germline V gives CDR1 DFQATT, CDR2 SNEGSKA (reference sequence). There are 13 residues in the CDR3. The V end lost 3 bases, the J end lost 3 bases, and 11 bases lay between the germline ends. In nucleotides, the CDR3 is TGCAGTGCTAGTTGGACGCCATACACTGAAGCTTTCTTT. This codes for CSASWTPYTEAFF.

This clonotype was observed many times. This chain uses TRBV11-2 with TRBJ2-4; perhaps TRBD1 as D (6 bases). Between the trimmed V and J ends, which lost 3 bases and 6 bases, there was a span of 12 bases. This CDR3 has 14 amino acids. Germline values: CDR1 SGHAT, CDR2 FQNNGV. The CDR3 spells CASSFGDRTNIQYF. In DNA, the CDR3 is TGTGCCAGCAGCTTTGGTGACAGGACAAACATTCAGTACTTC.

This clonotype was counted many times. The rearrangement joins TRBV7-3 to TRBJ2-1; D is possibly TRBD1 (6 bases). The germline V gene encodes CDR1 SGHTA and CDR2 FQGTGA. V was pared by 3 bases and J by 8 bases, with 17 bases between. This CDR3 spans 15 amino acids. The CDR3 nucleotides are TGTGCCAGCAGCTTTGACAGGAGACCTCAGGATGAGCAGTTCTTC. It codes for CASSFDRRPQDEQFF.

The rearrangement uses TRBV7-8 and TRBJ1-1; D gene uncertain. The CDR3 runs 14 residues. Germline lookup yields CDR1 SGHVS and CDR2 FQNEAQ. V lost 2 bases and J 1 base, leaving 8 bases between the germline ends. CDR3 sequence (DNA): TGTGCCAGCAGCTTATCTCTCCGGAACACTGAAGCTTTCTTT. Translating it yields CASSLSLRNTEAFF.

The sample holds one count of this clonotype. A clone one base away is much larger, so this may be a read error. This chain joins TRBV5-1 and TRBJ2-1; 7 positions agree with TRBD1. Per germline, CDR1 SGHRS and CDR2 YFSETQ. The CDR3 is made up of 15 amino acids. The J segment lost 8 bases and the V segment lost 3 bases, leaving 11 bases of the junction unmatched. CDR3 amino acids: CASSSQTGSLDEQFF. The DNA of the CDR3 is TGCGCCAGCAGCTCCCAGACAGGGAGCCTCGATGAGCAGTTCTTC.

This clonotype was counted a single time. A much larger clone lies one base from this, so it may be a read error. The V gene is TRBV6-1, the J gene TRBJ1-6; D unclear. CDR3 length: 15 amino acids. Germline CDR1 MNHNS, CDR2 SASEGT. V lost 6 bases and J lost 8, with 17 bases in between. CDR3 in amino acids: CASRSGEGNDSPLHF. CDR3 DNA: TGTGCCAGCAGGTCCGGGGAAGGAAATGATTCACCCCTCCACTTT.

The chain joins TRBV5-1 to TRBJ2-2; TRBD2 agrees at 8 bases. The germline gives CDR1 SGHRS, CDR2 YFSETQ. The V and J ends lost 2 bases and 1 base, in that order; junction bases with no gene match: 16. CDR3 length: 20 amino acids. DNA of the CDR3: TGCGCCAGCAGCTTTCAAACCGGATTACTGAGCGGGAGGAACACCGGGGAGCTGTTTTTT. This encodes CASSFQTGLLSGRNTGELFF. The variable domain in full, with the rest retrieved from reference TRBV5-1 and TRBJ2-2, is KAGVTQTPRYLIKTRGQQVTLSCSPISGHRSVSWYQQTPGQGLQFLFEYFSETQRNKGNFPGRFSGRQFSNSRSEMNVSTLELGDSALYLCASSFQTGLLSGRNTGELFFGEGSRLTVL.

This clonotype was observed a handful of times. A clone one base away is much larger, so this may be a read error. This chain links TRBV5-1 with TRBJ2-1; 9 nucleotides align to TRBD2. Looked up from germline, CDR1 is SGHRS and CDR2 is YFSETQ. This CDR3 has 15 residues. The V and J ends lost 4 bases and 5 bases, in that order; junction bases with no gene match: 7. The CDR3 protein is CASSPRGGFHNEQFF. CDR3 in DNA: TGCGCCAGCAGCCCGCGGGGGGGGTTTCACAATGAGCAGTTCTTC.

CDR3 amino acids: CASSLGTGLQTQYF. The CDR3 coding sequence is TGTGCCAGCAGCTTGGGGACAGGGCTGCAGACCCAGTACTTC. The V gene is TRBV2, the J gene TRBJ2-5; 9 bases are a match to TRBD1. This CDR3 is built from 14 residues. Germline V gene lookup returns CDR1 SNHLY and CDR2 FYNNEI. V lost 6 bases to trimming and J lost 6 bases; unmatched junction nucleotides: 8.

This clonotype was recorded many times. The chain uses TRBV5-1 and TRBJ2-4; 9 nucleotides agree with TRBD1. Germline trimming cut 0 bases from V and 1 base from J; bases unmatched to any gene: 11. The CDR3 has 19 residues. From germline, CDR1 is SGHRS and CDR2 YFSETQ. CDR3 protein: CASSLGDRAFPEAKNIQYF. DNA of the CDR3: TGCGCCAGCAGCTTGGGGGACAGGGCTTTCCCGGAGGCCAAAAACATTCAGTACTTC.

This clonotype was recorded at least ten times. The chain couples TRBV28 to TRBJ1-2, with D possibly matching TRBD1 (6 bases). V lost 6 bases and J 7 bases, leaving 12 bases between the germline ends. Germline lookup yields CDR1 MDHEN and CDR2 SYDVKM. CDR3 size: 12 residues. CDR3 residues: CASSPGGGGYTF. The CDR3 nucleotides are TGTGCCAGCAGCCCAGGAGGGGGTGGCTACACCTTC.

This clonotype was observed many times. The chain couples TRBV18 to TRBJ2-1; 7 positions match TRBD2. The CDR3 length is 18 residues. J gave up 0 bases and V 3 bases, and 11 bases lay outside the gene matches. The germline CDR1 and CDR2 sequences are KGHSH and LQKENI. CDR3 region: CASSPRKTSARSYNEQFF. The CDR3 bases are TGTGCCAGCTCACCCCGGAAAACTAGCGCACGCTCCTACAATGAGCAGTTCTTC.

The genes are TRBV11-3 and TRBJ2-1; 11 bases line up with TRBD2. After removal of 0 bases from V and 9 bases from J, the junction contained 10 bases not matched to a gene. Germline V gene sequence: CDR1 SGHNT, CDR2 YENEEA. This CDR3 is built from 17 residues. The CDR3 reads CASSLDRPSGRSGEQFF. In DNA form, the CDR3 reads TGTGCCAGCAGCTTAGATCGTCCTAGCGGGAGGTCCGGTGAGCAGTTCTTC.

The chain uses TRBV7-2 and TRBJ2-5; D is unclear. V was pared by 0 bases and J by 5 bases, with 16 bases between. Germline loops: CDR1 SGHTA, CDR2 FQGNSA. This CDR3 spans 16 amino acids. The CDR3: CASSLAGQTGQETQYF. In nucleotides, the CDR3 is TGTGCCAGCAGCTTAGCCGGGCAGACCGGGCAGGAGACCCAGTACTTC.

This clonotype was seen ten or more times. The CDR3: CASSEGTGLGSHEQYF. The CDR3 DNA sequence: TGTGCCAGCAGTGAAGGGACTGGACTAGGTTCACACGAGCAGTACTTC. The rearrangement uses TRBV2 and TRBJ2-7, with 7 bases matching TRBD2. The germline V gene encodes CDR1 SNHLY and CDR2 FYNNEI. This CDR3 has 16 residues. J was trimmed by 5 bases and V by 1 base; bases with no gene match: 11.

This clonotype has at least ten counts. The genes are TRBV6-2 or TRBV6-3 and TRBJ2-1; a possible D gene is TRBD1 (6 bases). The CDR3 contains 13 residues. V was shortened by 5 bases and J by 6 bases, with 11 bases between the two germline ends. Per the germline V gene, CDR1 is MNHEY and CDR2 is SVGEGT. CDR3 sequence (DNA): TGTGCCAGCAGTGAGGGACAAGCCAATGAGCAGTTCTTC. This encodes CASSEGQANEQFF.

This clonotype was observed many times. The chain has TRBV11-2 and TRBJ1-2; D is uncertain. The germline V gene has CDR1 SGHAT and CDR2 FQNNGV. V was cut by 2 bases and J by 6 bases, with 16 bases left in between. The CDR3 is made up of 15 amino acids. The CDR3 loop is CASSLIGRSINGYTF. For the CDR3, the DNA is TGTGCCAGCAGCTTAATAGGCCGTAGTATAAATGGCTACACCTTC. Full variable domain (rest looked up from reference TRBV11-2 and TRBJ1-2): EAGVAQSPRYKIIEKRQSVAFWCNPISGHATLYWYQQILGQGPKLLIQFQNNGVVDDSQLPKDRFSAERLKGVDSTLKIQPAKLEDSAVYLCASSLIGRSINGYTFGSGTRLTVV.

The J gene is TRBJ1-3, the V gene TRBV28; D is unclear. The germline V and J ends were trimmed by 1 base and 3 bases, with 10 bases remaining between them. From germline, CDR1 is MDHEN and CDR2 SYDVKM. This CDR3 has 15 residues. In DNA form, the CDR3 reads TGTGCCAGCAGTTTATACCCAGGAAGTGGAAACACCATATATTTT. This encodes CASSLYPGSGNTIYF. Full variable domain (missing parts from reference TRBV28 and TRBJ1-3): DVKVTQSSRYLVKRTGEKVFLECVQDMDHENMFWYRQDPGLGLRLIYFSYDVKMKEKGDIPEGYSVSREKKERFSLILESASTNQTSMYLCASSLYPGSGNTIYFGEGSWLTVV.

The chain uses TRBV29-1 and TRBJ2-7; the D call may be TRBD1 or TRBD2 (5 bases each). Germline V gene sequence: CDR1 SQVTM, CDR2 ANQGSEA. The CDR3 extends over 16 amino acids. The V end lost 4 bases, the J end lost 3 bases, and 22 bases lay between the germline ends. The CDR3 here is CSVGGSADSQGYEQYF. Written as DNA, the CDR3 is TGCAGCGTTGGGGGGTCTGCTGACAGCCAAGGCTACGAGCAGTACTTC.

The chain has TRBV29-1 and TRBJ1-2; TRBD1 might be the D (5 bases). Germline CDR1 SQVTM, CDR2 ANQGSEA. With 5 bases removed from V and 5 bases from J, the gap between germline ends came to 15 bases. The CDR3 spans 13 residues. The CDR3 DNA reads TGCAGCGTTACCGGGACGGTTACGTATGGCTACACCTTC. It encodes CSVTGTVTYGYTF.